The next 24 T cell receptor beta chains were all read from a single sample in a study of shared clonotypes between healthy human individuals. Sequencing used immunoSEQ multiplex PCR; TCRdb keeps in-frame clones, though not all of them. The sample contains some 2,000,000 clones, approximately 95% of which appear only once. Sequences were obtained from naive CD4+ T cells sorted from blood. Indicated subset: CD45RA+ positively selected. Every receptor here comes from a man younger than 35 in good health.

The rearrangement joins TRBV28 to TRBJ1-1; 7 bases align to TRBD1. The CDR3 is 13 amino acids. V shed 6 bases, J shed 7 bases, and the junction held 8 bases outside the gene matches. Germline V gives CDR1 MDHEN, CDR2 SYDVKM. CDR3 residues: CASRSGQNFEAFF. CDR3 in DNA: TGTGCCAGCAGGTCGGGACAGAACTTTGAAGCTTTCTTT.

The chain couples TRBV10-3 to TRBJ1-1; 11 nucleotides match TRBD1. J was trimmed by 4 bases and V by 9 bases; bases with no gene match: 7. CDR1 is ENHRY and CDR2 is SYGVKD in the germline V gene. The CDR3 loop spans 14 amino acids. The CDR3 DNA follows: TGTGCCATTAACCGGGACAGGGGGAGCACTGAAGCTTTCTTT. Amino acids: CAINRDRGSTEAFF.

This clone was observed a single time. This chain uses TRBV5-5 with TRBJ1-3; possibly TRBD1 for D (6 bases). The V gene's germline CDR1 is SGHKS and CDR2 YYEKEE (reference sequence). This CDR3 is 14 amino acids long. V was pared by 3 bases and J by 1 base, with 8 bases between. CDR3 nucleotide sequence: TGTGCCAGCAGCTCGGGACATTCTGGAAACACCATATATTTT. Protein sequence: CASSSGHSGNTIYF.

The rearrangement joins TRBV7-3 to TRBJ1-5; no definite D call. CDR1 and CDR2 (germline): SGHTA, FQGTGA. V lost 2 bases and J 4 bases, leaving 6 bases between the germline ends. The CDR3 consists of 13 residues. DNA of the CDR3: TGTGCCAGCAGCTTAGAGTTAAATCAGCCCCAGCATTTT. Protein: CASSLELNQPQHF.

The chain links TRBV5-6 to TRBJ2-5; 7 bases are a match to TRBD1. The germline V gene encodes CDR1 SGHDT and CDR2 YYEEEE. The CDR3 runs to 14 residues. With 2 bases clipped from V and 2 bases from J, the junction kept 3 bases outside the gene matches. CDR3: CASSLGTVQETQYF. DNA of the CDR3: TGTGCCAGCAGCTTAGGGACAGTACAAGAGACCCAGTACTTC.

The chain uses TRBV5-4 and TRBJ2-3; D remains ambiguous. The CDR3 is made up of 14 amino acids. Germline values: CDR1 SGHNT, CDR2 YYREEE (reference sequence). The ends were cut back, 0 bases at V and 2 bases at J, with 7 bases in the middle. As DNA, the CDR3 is TGTGCCAGCAGCTTGGGCGGCCACACAGATACGCAGTATTTT. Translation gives CASSLGGHTDTQYF.

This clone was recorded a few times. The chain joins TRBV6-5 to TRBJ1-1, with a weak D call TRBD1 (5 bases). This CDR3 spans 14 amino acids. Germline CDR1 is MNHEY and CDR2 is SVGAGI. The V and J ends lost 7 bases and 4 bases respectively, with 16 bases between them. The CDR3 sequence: CASTPPGQGTEAFF. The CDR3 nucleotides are TGTGCCAGCACTCCCCCGGGGCAGGGCACTGAAGCTTTCTTT.

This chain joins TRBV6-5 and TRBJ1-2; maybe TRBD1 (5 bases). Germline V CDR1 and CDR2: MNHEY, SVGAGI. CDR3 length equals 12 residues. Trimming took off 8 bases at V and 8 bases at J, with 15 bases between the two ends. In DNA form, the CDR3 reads TGTGCCAGCGCGGGGCAGGGCTGGGGCTACACCTTC. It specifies CASAGQGWGYTF.

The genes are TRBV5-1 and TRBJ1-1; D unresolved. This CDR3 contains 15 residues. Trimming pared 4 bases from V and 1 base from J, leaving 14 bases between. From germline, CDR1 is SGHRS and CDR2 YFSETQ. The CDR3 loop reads CASSLPGQENTEAFF. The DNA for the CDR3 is TGCGCCAGCAGCCTACCGGGTCAGGAGAACACTGAAGCTTTCTTT. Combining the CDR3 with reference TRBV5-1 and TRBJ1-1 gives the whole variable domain KAGVTQTPRYLIKTRGQQVTLSCSPISGHRSVSWYQQTPGQGLQFLFEYFSETQRNKGNFPGRFSGRQFSNSRSEMNVSTLELGDSALYLCASSLPGQENTEAFFGQGTRLTVV.

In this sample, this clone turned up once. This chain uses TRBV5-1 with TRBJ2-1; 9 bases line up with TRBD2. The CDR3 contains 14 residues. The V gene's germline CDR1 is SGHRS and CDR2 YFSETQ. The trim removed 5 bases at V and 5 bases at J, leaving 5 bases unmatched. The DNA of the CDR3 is TGCGCCAGCAGTCGGCTAGCGGGGAACAATGAGCAGTTCTTC. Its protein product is CASSRLAGNNEQFF.

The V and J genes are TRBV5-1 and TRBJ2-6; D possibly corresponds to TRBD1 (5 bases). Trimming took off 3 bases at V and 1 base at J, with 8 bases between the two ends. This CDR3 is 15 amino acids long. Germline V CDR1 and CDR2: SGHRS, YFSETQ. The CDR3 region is CASSWAGSGANVLTF. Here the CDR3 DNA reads TGCGCCAGCAGCTGGGCAGGGTCTGGGGCCAACGTCCTGACTTTC.

The CDR3 sequence: CASSREGQGSYNEQFF. The CDR3 bases are TGCGCCAGCAGCCGGGAGGGACAGGGTTCCTACAATGAGCAGTTCTTC. The J gene is TRBJ2-1, the V gene TRBV5-1; D is perhaps TRBD1 (9 bases). The CDR3 contains 16 residues. Per the germline V gene, CDR1 is SGHRS and CDR2 is YFSETQ. The V end was cut by 4 bases, the J end by 1 base, with 15 bases between.

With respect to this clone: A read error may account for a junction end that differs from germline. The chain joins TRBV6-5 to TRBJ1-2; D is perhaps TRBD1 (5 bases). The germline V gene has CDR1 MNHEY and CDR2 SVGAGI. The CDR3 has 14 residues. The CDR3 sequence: CASSNSGTGYGYTF. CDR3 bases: TGTGCCAGCAGTAACTCGGGGACGGGTTATGGCTACACCTTC.

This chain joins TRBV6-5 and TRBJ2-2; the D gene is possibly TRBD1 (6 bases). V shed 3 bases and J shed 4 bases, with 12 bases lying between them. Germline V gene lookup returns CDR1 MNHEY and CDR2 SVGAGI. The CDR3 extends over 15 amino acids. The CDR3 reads CASSYAGAGTGELFF. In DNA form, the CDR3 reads TGTGCCAGCAGTTATGCAGGGGCAGGCACCGGGGAGCTGTTTTTT.

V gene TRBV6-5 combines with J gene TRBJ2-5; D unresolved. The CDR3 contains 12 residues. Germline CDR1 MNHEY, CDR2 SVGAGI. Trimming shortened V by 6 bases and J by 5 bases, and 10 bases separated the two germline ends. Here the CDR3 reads CASSSIGETQYF. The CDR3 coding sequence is TGTGCCAGCAGCTCCATCGGGGAGACCCAGTACTTC.

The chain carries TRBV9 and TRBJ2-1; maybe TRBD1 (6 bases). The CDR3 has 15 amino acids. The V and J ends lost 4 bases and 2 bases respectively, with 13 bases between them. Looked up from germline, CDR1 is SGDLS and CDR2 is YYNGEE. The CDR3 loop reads CASSPGTPTYNEQFF. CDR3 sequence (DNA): TGTGCCAGCAGCCCCGGGACACCAACCTACAATGAGCAGTTCTTC.

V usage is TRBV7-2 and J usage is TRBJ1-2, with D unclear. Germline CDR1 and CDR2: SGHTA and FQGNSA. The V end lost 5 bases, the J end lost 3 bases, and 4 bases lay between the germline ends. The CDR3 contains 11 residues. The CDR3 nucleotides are TGTGCCAGCAGCGATTACTATGGCTACACCTTC. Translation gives CASSDYYGYTF.

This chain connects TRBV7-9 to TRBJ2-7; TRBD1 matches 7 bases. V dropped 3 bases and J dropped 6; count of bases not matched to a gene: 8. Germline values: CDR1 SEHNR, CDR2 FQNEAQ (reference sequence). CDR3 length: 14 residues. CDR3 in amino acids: CASSFRQGRSEQYF. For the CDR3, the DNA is TGTGCCAGCAGCTTTCGACAGGGACGGTCCGAGCAGTACTTC.

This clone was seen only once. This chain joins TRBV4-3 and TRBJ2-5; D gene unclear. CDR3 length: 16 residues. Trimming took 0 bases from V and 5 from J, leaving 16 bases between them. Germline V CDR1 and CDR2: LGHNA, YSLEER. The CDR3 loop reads CASSQEGVGLSETQYF. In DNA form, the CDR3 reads TGCGCCAGCAGCCAAGAAGGAGTGGGGTTGTCCGAGACCCAGTACTTC.

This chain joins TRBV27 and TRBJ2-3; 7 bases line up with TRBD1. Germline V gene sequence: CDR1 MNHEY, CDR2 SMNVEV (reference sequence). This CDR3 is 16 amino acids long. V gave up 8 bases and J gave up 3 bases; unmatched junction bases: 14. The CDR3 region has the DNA TGTGCCAGCCGCCGGAGCGGACAGGTGACGACAGATACGCAGTATTTT. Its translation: CASRRSGQVTTDTQYF.

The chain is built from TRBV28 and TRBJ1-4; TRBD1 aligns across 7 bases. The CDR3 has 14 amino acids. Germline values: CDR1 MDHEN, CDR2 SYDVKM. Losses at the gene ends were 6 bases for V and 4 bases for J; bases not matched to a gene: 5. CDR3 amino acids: CASRVQGSNEKLFF. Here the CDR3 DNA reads TGTGCCAGCAGGGTACAGGGGAGTAATGAAAAACTGTTTTTT.

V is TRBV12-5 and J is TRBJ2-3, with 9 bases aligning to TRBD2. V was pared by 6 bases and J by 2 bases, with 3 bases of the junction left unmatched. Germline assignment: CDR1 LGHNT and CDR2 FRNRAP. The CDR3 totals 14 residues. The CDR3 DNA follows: TGTGCTAGTGGGGCTAGCGGGGCCACAGATACGCAGTATTTT. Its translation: CASGASGATDTQYF.

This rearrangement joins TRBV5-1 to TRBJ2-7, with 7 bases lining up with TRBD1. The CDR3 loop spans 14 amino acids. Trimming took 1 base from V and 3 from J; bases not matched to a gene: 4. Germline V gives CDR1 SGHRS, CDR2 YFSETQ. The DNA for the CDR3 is TGCGCCAGCAGCTTGATGGGACAGCTCTACGAGCAGTACTTC. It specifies CASSLMGQLYEQYF.

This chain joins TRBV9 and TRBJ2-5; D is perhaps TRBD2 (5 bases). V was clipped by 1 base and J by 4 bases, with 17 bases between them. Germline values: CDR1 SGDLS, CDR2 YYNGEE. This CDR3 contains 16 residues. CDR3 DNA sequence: TGTGCCAGCAGCGTACGTGCGGCGGGTCTGGGAGAGACCCAGTACTTC. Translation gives CASSVRAAGLGETQYF.